The clone carrying this TCR beta chain came up a few times. Germline V CDR1 and CDR2: LNHDA, SQIVND (reference sequence). J gave up 4 bases and V 5 bases, and 11 bases lay outside the gene matches. The CDR3 extends over 17 amino acids. This entry belongs to a study of response to subunit inactivated influenza vaccine. TCRdb re-called the RT-PCR reads with MiXCR, one entry per CDR3 protein. The table lists some 180,000 distinct CDR3 sequences, about 9% of them singletons, with 9.5% to 13% in the top ten. Sequenced here: non-naive T cells sorted from PBMCs, sampled on the day of vaccination. V usage is TRBV19 and J usage is TRBJ1-5; 10 bases align to TRBD1. This receptor was identified in a man aged 50 to 59 who received an inactivated influenza vaccine. Written as DNA, the CDR3 is TGTGCCAGTAGTGACCCCCGGGACAGGGGTTGGAATCAGCCCCAGCATTTT. Translating gives CASSDPRDRGWNQPQHF. Filled out from reference TRBV19 and TRBJ1-5, the complete variable domain reads DGGITQSPKYLFRKEGQNVTLSCEQNLNHDAMYWYRQDPGQGLRLIYYSQIVNDFQKGDIAEGYSVSREKKESFPLTVTSAQKNPTAFYLCASSDPRDRGWNQPQHFGDGTRLSIL.